These 17 T cell receptor beta chains were all obtained from the same sample, sequenced in a study of beta chain features in type 1 diabetes. Sequencing targeted expressed TCRB transcripts, as all isolated RNA had been reverse transcribed. Clones were sequenced by immunoSEQ multiplex PCR, and TCRdb holds only the in-frame ones, with some missing. The sample holds 900,000 or so clones; about a sixth are singletons and the top ten take 0.023%. The sample comprised naive CD4+ T cells from blood. The receptor source for this set is a woman younger than 30 in good health.

This sequence joins TRBV7-6 and TRBJ2-5; D assignment may be TRBD1 or TRBD2 (6 bases each). Trimming left V 5 bases short and J 4 bases short, with 14 bases between. Germline values: CDR1 SGHVS, CDR2 FNYEAQ. This CDR3 is built from 14 residues. CDR3 sequence (DNA): TGTGCCAGCAGCAGTACAGGGACTGGAGAGACCCAGTACTTC. Protein sequence: CASSSTGTGETQYF.

This clone was observed a handful of times. Other DNA sequences in the sample encode the same CDR3. CDR3 loop: CASSLVGTDTQYF. The CDR3 bases are TGTGCCAGCAGCTTAGTAGGGACAGATACGCAGTATTTT. The chain recombines TRBV7-2 with TRBJ2-3; no firm D call. V was clipped by 1 base and J by 3 bases, with 5 bases between them. There are 13 residues in the CDR3. Germline lookup yields CDR1 SGHTA and CDR2 FQGNSA.

This clone was counted a few times. The chain links TRBV9 to TRBJ2-2, with D perhaps TRBD1 (5 bases). Germline CDR1 is SGDLS and CDR2 is YYNGEE. V lost 4 bases and J lost 4, with 20 bases in between. This CDR3 region has 17 residues. The CDR3 reads CASSPHPSPRGTGELFF. CDR3 bases: TGTGCCAGCAGCCCGCACCCCTCCCCTAGGGGCACCGGGGAGCTGTTTTTT.

This clone was recorded a few times. The gene calls are TRBV7-8 and TRBJ1-2; D is uncertain. Germline-derived CDR1 and CDR2 are SGHVS and FQNEAQ. V dropped 4 bases and J dropped 7 bases, with 19 bases sitting between them. This CDR3 contains 15 residues. CDR3 coding DNA: TGTGCCAGCAGCTCGCCGGGTCTACGAACGGGTGGCTACACCTTC. It translates to CASSSPGLRTGGYTF.

Only a few counts were recorded for this clone. The rearrangement links TRBV10-3 to TRBJ2-7, with D tentatively TRBD1 (5 bases). The CDR3 length is 16 residues. Germline loops: CDR1 ENHRY, CDR2 SYGVKD. V lost 4 bases and J lost 3, with 19 bases in between. The CDR3 nucleotides are TGTGCCATCAGTGCGACGACAGTGCCACTCAACTACGAGCAGTACTTC. Protein sequence: CAISATTVPLNYEQYF.

CDR3 amino acids: CSSWGREQYF. CDR3 sequence (DNA): TGCAGCTCGTGGGGTCGCGAGCAGTACTTC. J is TRBJ2-7 and V is TRBV20-1; D is uncertain. CDR1 DFQATT and CDR2 SNEGSKA come from the germline V gene (reference sequence). The CDR3 has 10 amino acids.

V is TRBV28 and J is TRBJ2-7; D remains unclear. The CDR3 has 14 residues. V was shortened by 5 bases and J by 2 bases, with 13 bases between the two germline ends. Germline V gives CDR1 MDHEN, CDR2 SYDVKM. The CDR3 loop reads CASSAPGRAYEQYF. CDR3 DNA sequence: TGTGCCAGCAGTGCCCCCGGACGGGCCTACGAGCAGTACTTC.

The sample holds a few counts of this clone. The chain employs TRBV9 and TRBJ2-3; D unresolved. The CDR3 consists of 13 residues. The V gene's germline CDR1 is SGDLS and CDR2 YYNGEE. V lost 2 bases and J lost 6, with 10 bases in between. The CDR3 reads CASSVGNEDTQYF. The CDR3 DNA reads as TGTGCCAGCAGCGTGGGGAATGAGGATACGCAGTATTTT.

This clone was seen a few times. The rearrangement links TRBV5-6 to TRBJ2-5, with D perhaps matching TRBD2 (5 bases). The CDR3 runs to 13 residues. Germline V gene sequence: CDR1 SGHDT, CDR2 YYEEEE. Trimming took off 4 bases at V and 3 bases at J, with 10 bases between the two ends. This CDR3 is CASSRGFEETQYF. In nucleotides, the CDR3 is TGTGCCAGCAGCCGAGGGTTTGAAGAGACCCAGTACTTC.

This clone was observed a few times. The genes are TRBV5-4 and TRBJ1-2; a weak D match, TRBD1 (5 bases). The CDR3 runs to 12 residues. In germline, CDR1 is SGHNT, CDR2 YYREEE (reference sequence). Trimming cost V 4 bases and J 6 bases, with 10 bases left between them. The CDR3 is CASSRRGDGYTF. CDR3 in DNA: TGTGCCAGCAGCCGGAGGGGAGATGGCTACACCTTC.

The genes are TRBV7-2 and TRBJ2-4; D may be TRBD2 (5 bases). The CDR3 extends over 16 amino acids. V was trimmed by 5 bases and J by 3 bases, leaving 17 bases between them. Per the germline V gene, CDR1 is SGHTA and CDR2 is FQGNSA. The CDR3: CASSPRSEGVKNIQYF. In DNA form, the CDR3 reads TGTGCCAGCAGCCCTCGTTCAGAGGGTGTCAAAAACATTCAGTACTTC.

The chain has TRBV4-2 and TRBJ2-2, with unresolved D. The CDR3 is made up of 13 amino acids. V lost 0 bases and J 5 bases, leaving 4 bases between the germline ends. Looked up from germline, CDR1 is LGHNA and CDR2 is YNFKEQ. The CDR3 region is CASSQDLTGELFF. The CDR3, as DNA: TGTGCCAGCAGCCAAGATCTAACCGGGGAGCTGTTTTTT.

This clone occurred a few times. V gene TRBV10-3 combines with J gene TRBJ1-1; TRBD1 agrees at 7 bases. Germline V gene sequence: CDR1 ENHRY, CDR2 SYGVKD. Losses at the gene ends were 4 bases for V and 4 bases for J; bases not matched to a gene: 18. The CDR3 length is 18 residues. CDR3 nucleotide sequence: TGTGCCATCAGTGCTAGGATGAGTGAGACAGGGAGGGGCACTGAAGCTTTCTTT. It yields the protein CAISARMSETGRGTEAFF.

This clone showed up just a few times. Other nucleotide sequences in the sample specify the same CDR3. The chain couples TRBV9 to TRBJ2-2, with 11 bases that match TRBD2. J was trimmed by 5 bases and V by 2 bases; bases with no gene match: 2. In germline, CDR1 is SGDLS, CDR2 YYNGEE. The CDR3 extends over 15 amino acids. The CDR3 is CASSVRTSGTGELFF. DNA for the CDR3: TGTGCCAGCAGCGTTAGGACTAGCGGGACCGGGGAGCTGTTTTTT.

A few counts support this clone. The genes are TRBV18 and TRBJ1-2, with 8 nucleotides matching TRBD1. This CDR3 has 17 residues. Per germline, CDR1 KGHSH and CDR2 LQKENI. V gave up 2 bases and J gave up 7 bases; unmatched junction bases: 15. CDR3 in amino acids: CASSPKISGTGVFGYTF. The CDR3 DNA sequence: TGTGCCAGCTCACCAAAAATTTCCGGGACAGGAGTATTTGGCTACACCTTC.

This clone occurred a few times. The chain recombines TRBV2 with TRBJ1-2; D is undetermined. The CDR3 is made up of 12 amino acids. The germline V and J ends were trimmed by 7 bases and 8 bases, with 14 bases remaining between them. Germline-derived CDR1 and CDR2 are SNHLY and FYNNEI. The CDR3 DNA reads TGTGCCAGCAAGATGGGAGATTTCGGCTACACCTTC. This codes for CASKMGDFGYTF.

This clone was observed a few times. The CDR3 sequence is CASSEIPYANEKLFF. The CDR3 DNA follows: TGTGCCAGCAGTGAGATCCCGTATGCGAATGAAAAACTGTTTTTT. The chain has TRBV2 and TRBJ1-4; D not certain. Trimming took 3 bases from V and 5 from J, leaving 13 bases between them. This CDR3 is 15 amino acids long. Germline loops: CDR1 SNHLY, CDR2 FYNNEI.